One sample yielded the 12 T cell receptor beta chains listed below, sequenced in a study of T cell repertoires in cytomegalovirus infection. Their antigen targets remain unknown. TCRdb redid the calling of the reads with MiXCR, one entry per CDR3 protein. The sample shows fewer than 200,000 distinct CDR3 sequences, about a fifth of them seen only once. The material was CD8+ T cells from cultured PBMCs, obtained from culture after CMV antigen stimulation. The receptors here all came from a human donor in good health (CMV status not recorded). Some clones in this sample may be carry-over from other donors' samples.

This clonotype appeared a few times. V is TRBV6-2 or TRBV6-3 and J is TRBJ1-3; D might be TRBD1 (5 bases). This CDR3 is 15 amino acids long. Trimming removed 2 bases at V and 4 bases at J, with 12 bases between. In germline, CDR1 is MNHEY, CDR2 SVGEGT. CDR3 amino acids: CASSYGRTFGNTIYF. The CDR3 DNA reads TGTGCCAGCAGTTACGGGAGGACATTCGGAAACACCATATATTTT.

The chain links TRBV6-2 or TRBV6-3 to TRBJ1-4; D is perhaps TRBD1 (5 bases). From germline, CDR1 is MNHEY and CDR2 SVGEGT. The CDR3 loop spans 11 amino acids. Trimming removed 11 bases from V and 3 bases from J, with 7 bases in between. The CDR3 DNA reads TGTGCCGGGGGATCTAATGAAAAACTGTTTTTT. This gives the protein CAGGSNEKLFF.

This rearrangement joins TRBV7-2 to TRBJ1-1; D possibly corresponds to TRBD1 (5 bases). The CDR3 sequence is 15 residues long. V was pared by 4 bases and J by 3 bases, with 15 bases between. Germline assignment: CDR1 SGHTA and CDR2 FQGNSA. As DNA, the CDR3 is TGTGCCAGCAGCTCGGGACGGCGGTTGGACACTGAAGCTTTCTTT. This codes for CASSSGRRLDTEAFF.

This clonotype was seen only a few times. The V gene is TRBV10-3, the J gene TRBJ2-7, with D possibly called TRBD1 or TRBD2 (6 bases each). Germline values: CDR1 ENHRY, CDR2 SYGVKD. The V and J ends lost 3 bases and 2 bases respectively, with 20 bases between them. The CDR3 spans 17 residues. The CDR3 DNA sequence: TGTGCCATCAGTGACTCAGGGGTAGCGGACCTTACCTACGAGCAGTACTTC. Its protein product is CAISDSGVADLTYEQYF.

A few counts support this clonotype. For the CDR3, the DNA is TGTGCCAGCAGTGATTACTCCGGGGAGCTGTTTTTT. Protein sequence: CASSDYSGELFF. V is TRBV6-1 and J is TRBJ2-2; D gene ambiguous. Trimming cost V 3 bases and J 6 bases, with 5 bases left between them. The CDR3 extends over 12 amino acids. Germline V gives CDR1 MNHNS, CDR2 SASEGT.

CDR3 residues: CASSLQVHTEAFF. In DNA, the CDR3 is TGTGCCAGCAGTTTGCAGGTGCACACTGAAGCTTTCTTT. V is TRBV6-5 and J is TRBJ1-1; D remains ambiguous. This CDR3 region has 13 residues. Per the germline V gene, CDR1 is MNHEY and CDR2 is SVGAGI. V lost 4 bases to trimming and J lost 3 bases, with 9 bases between them.

The chain uses TRBV7-8 and TRBJ2-1; possibly TRBD2 for D (7 bases). Trimming shortened V by 3 bases and J by 8 bases, and 14 bases separated the two germline ends. The CDR3 totals 14 residues. The germline V gene encodes CDR1 SGHVS and CDR2 FQNEAQ. The CDR3 nucleotides read TGTGCCAGCAGCTTCGGGGGGCCGGGTGATGAGCAGTTCTTC. Its translation is CASSFGGPGDEQFF.

A few counts support this clonotype. The chain has TRBV5-1 and TRBJ1-1; a possible D gene is TRBD1 (5 bases). V dropped 3 bases and J dropped 1 base, with 10 bases sitting between them. Germline V gene data show CDR1 as SGHRS and CDR2 as YFSETQ. The CDR3 contains 14 residues. CDR3: CASSSGGKNTEAFF. CDR3 sequence (DNA): TGCGCCAGCAGCTCTGGGGGGAAGAACACTGAAGCTTTCTTT.

There are a few counts of this clonotype. This chain connects TRBV12-3 or TRBV12-4 to TRBJ1-1; tentatively, D is TRBD1 (6 bases). Trimming left V 2 bases short and J 5 bases short, with 9 bases between. The CDR3 loop spans 13 amino acids. This CDR3 is CASSLKGGTEAFF. The DNA for the CDR3 is TGTGCCAGCAGTTTAAAAGGGGGAACTGAAGCTTTCTTT.

The sample holds a few counts of this clonotype. The rearrangement uses TRBV27 and TRBJ1-2, with 8 bases aligning to TRBD1. The V gene's germline CDR1 is MNHEY and CDR2 SMNVEV (reference sequence). The CDR3 has 13 residues. V gave up 5 bases and J gave up 6 bases; unmatched junction bases: 5. The CDR3 protein is CASSPLDRDGYTF. The CDR3 DNA is TGTGCCAGCAGTCCGTTGGACAGGGATGGCTACACCTTC.

V gene TRBV20-1 combines with J gene TRBJ1-1; a possible D gene is TRBD1 (5 bases). Germline CDR1 DFQATT, CDR2 SNEGSKA (reference sequence). The CDR3 is 13 residues long. Between the trimmed V and J ends, which lost 6 bases and 7 bases, there was a span of 18 bases. CDR3 region: CSAPPTTAFEAFF. CDR3 sequence (DNA): TGCAGTGCCCCCCCTACGACAGCTTTTGAAGCTTTCTTT.

This clonotype was seen a handful of times. V is TRBV4-1 and J is TRBJ1-6; 12 bases line up with TRBD1. Trimming cost V 3 bases and J 9 bases; bases outside gene matches: 6. The CDR3 totals 16 residues. Germline CDR1 and CDR2: MGHRA and YSYEKL. Written as DNA, the CDR3 is TGCGCCAGCAGCCAGGGAGGGACAGGGGGCGGTTCACCCCTCCACTTT. Amino acid sequence: CASSQGGTGGGSPLHF.